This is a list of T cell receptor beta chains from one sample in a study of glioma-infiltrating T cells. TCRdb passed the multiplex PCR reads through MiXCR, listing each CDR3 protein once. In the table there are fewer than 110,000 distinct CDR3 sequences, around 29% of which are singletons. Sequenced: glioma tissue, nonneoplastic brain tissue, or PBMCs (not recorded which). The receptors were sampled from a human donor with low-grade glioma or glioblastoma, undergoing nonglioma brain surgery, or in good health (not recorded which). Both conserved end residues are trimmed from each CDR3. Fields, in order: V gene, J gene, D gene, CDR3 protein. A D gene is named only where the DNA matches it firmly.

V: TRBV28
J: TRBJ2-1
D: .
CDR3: ASGGPNRNEQF

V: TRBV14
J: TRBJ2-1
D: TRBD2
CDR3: ASSLVLAGANEQF

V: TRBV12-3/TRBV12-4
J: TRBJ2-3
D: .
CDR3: ATRLPSTDTQY

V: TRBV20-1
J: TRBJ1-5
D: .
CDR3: SAIDRWGNQPQH

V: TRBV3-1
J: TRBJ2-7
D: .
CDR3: ATGDSSLTYEQY

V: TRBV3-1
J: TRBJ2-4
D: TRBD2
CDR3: ASSQGGLAEY

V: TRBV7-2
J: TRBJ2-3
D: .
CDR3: ASSPQLVLTDTQY

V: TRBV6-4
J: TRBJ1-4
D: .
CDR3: ASSEWTPLGKLF

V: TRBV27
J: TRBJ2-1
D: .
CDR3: AGSLVRNEQF

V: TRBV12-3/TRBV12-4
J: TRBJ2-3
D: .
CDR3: ASSPAREDTQY

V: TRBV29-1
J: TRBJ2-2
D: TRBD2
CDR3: SVSGGANTGELF

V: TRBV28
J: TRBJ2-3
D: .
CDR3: ASSFRAVAADLTDTQY

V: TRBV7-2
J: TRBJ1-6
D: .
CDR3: ASSLWEGLGSPLH

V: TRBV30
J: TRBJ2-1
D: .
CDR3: AWLNKPGNEQF

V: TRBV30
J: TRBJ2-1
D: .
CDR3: AYGGRGSYNEQF

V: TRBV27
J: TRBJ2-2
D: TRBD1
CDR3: ASSLTRGLRTGELF

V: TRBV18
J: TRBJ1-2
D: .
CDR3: ASSPLRGYT

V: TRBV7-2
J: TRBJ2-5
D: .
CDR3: ASSLATGYPRGETQY

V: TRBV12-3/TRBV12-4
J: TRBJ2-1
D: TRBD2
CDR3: ASTQRGSYNEQF

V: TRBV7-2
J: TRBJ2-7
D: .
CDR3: ASSLYRGEQY

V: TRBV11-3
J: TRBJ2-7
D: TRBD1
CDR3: ASSLGTESYEQY

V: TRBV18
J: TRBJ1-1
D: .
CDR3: ASSPPTIKGEAF

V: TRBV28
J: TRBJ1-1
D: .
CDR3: ASSLLQEIEAF

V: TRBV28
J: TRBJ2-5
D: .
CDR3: ASSFGTYQETQY

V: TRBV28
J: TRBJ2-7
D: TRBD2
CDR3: ASLPTSGGASEQY

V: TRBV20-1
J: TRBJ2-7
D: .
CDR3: SAEKGESYEQY

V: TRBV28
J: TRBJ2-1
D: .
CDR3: ASSIGEGARNEQF

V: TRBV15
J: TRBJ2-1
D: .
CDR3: ATSRVLTPGGNEQF

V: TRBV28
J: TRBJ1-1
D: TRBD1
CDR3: ATYSVGQPNTEAF

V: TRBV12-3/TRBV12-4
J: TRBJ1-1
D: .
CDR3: ASSLPGPSNTEAF

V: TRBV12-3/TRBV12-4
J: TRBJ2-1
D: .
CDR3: ASSLRRVRSYNEQF

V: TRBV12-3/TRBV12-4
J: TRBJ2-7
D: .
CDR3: ASSWGQGRNYEQY

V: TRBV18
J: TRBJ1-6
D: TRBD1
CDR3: ASSAAGTAHTPLH

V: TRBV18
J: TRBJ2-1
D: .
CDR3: ASSPPETGFNEQF

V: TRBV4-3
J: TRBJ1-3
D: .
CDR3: ASSQDILRAVGGNTIY

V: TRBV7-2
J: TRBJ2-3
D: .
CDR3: ASSLGGVPTDTQY

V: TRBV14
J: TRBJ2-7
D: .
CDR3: ASSQDLRSEQY

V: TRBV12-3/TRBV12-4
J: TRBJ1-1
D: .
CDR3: ASSFPASPPEAF

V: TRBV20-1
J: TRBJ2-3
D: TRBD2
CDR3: SFRTSWEGDTQY

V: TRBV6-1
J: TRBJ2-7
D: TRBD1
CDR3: ASSGQGVSEQY

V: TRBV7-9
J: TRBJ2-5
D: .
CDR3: ASSLVEWYQY

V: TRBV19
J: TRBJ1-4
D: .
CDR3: ASRKSSAGEKLF

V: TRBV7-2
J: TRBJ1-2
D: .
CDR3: ASSQVSNYGYT

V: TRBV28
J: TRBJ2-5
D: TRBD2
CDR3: ASSFSGGAETQY

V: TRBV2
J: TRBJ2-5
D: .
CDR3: ASLPAFGFQETQY

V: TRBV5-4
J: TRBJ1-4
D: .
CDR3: ASSLDLQNEKLF

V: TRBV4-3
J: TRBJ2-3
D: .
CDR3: ASRRTDTQY